This T cell receptor beta chain was captured in a study of early T cells in non-severe SARS-CoV-2 infection. Overall study findings and caveats: Matches to VDJdb favored anti-spike CD8 responses and missed private and CD4 specificities.

The V end was cut by 3 bases, the J end by 1 base, with 9 bases between. From germline, CDR1 is SGHTA and CDR2 FQGNSA. The CDR3 loop spans 14 amino acids. This clonotype was detected a few times. Its antigen is as yet unknown. Individual cDNA molecules were tagged with unique molecular identifiers, the study reported. TCRdb passed the 5' RACE reads through MiXCR, listing each CDR3 protein once. The sample carries around 45,000 distinct CDR3 sequences, roughly 7% recorded once. What was sequenced was whole blood. The V and J genes are TRBV7-2 and TRBJ1-1; D remains ambiguous. This sequence originates from an adult who was a healthcare worker with PCR-confirmed SARS-CoV-2 infection or an uninfected control (not recorded which). Here the CDR3 reads CASSLRSGNTEAFF. CDR3 nucleotides: TGTGCCAGCAGCTTGAGGTCTGGGAACACTGAAGCTTTCTTT.